The 30 T cell receptor beta chains below come from one sample, sequenced in a study of technical replicates of blood from a handful of donors. TCRdb's copy holds only in-frame clones and misses some; the assay was immunoSEQ multiplex PCR. The sample holds approximately 13,000 clones, around 79% seen once. What was sequenced was PBMCs. These receptors came from a human donor in good health.

The chain has TRBV28 and TRBJ2-5; 7 bases line up with TRBD2. The germline V gene encodes CDR1 MDHEN and CDR2 SYDVKM. The ends lost 5 bases at V and 9 bases at J; junction bases unmatched: 3. The CDR3 runs 11 residues. In DNA form, the CDR3 reads TGTGCCAGCAGTCTTCGGGGGGCCCAGTACTTC. Protein sequence: CASSLRGAQYF.

The V call is TRBV7-9, the J call TRBJ1-1, with 8 positions matching TRBD1. The CDR3 is 13 amino acids. The germline gives CDR1 SEHNR, CDR2 FQNEAQ (reference sequence). V lost 5 bases and J lost 5; bases outside the gene matches: 4. DNA for the CDR3: TGTGCCAGCAGCCCCTGGGACAGGACTGAAGCTTTCTTT. Translating gives CASSPWDRTEAFF.

This clone occurred once. This chain uses TRBV11-2 with TRBJ2-7; 10 positions agree with TRBD2. Germline V gives CDR1 SGHAT, CDR2 FQNNGV. The CDR3 consists of 16 residues. V lost 1 base, J lost 3 bases, and 6 bases stayed unmatched. The CDR3 sequence is CASSLVLAGANYEQYF. The CDR3 DNA reads TGTGCCAGCAGCTTAGTGCTAGCGGGAGCCAACTACGAGCAGTACTTC.

The CDR3 protein is CASSVGPQGSEQYF. In DNA form, the CDR3 reads TGTGCCAGCAGCGTAGGCCCACAGGGATCCGAGCAGTACTTC. This chain joins TRBV9 and TRBJ2-7; tentatively, D is TRBD1 (6 bases). The CDR3 spans 14 residues. V was cut by 0 bases and J by 6 bases, with 13 bases left in between. Germline assignment: CDR1 SGDLS and CDR2 YYNGEE.

This sequence joins TRBV5-1 and TRBJ2-2; the match to TRBD1 covers 9 bases. CDR1 and CDR2 from the germline V gene are SGHRS and YFSETQ. The CDR3 is 16 amino acids. V lost 4 bases, J lost 7 bases, and 11 bases stayed unmatched. The CDR3 region is CASSHSRTGAVGELFF. Here the CDR3 DNA reads TGCGCCAGCAGCCACTCACGGACAGGGGCGGTCGGGGAGCTGTTTTTT.

This chain connects TRBV4-2 to TRBJ2-1, with TRBD2 identical over 7 bases. The ends lost 4 bases at V and 8 bases at J; junction bases unmatched: 8. There are 14 residues in the CDR3. Germline V gene data show CDR1 as LGHNA and CDR2 as YNFKEQ. The CDR3 reads CASSPGLGGDEQFF. The DNA for the CDR3 is TGTGCCAGCAGCCCCGGGTTGGGGGGGGATGAGCAGTTCTTC.

The rearrangement links TRBV6-5 to TRBJ1-2, with a weak D call TRBD1 (5 bases). The germline V gene encodes CDR1 MNHEY and CDR2 SVGAGI. The CDR3 runs to 13 residues. Trimming removed 2 bases at V and 7 bases at J, with 11 bases between. CDR3 region: CASSYGGGTGYTF. In nucleotides, the CDR3 is TGTGCCAGCAGTTACGGGGGGGGGACTGGCTACACCTTC.

This clone was seen a few times. The J gene is TRBJ2-2, the V gene TRBV7-2, with D possibly being TRBD1 (5 bases). The CDR3 runs 13 residues. Germline V lookup: CDR1 SGHTA, CDR2 FQGNSA. V was trimmed by 3 bases and J by 5 bases, leaving 7 bases between them. CDR3 sequence: CASSFKGTGELFF. CDR3 nucleotides: TGTGCCAGCAGCTTCAAGGGGACCGGGGAGCTGTTTTTT.

The V gene is TRBV27, the J gene TRBJ2-6; D uncertain. The CDR3 consists of 12 residues. CDR1 and CDR2 (germline): MNHEY, SMNVEV (reference sequence). V was clipped by 10 bases and J by 5 bases, with 9 bases between them. For the CDR3, the DNA is TGTGCCATCACCGGTTGGGCCAACGTCCTGACTTTC. It translates to CAITGWANVLTF.

In this sample, this clone turned up a few times. The chain carries TRBV15 and TRBJ1-1; D not resolved. The ends were cut back, 0 bases at V and 5 bases at J, with 10 bases in the middle. CDR3 size: 14 residues. Germline lookup yields CDR1 LNHNV and CDR2 YYDKDF (reference sequence). DNA of the CDR3: TGTGCCACCAGCAGAGATCCGGAGGCGACTGAAGCTTTCTTT. Amino acid sequence: CATSRDPEATEAFF. The full variable domain, in which reference TRBV15 and TRBJ1-1 provide the parts outside the CDR3, is DAMVIQNPRYQVTQFGKPVTLSCSQTLNHNVMYWYQQKSSQAPKLLFHYYDKDFNNEADTPDNFQSRRPNTSFCFLDIRSPGLGDTAMYLCATSRDPEATEAFFGQGTRLTVV.

The chain carries TRBV5-1 and TRBJ2-5; 10 nucleotides agree with TRBD2. There are 16 residues in the CDR3. Germline trimming cut 5 bases from V and 0 bases from J; bases unmatched to any gene: 7. Germline V gives CDR1 SGHRS, CDR2 YFSETQ. CDR3 nucleotides: TGCGCCAGCAGTTCGTTAGCGGGAGGTGACCAAGAGACCCAGTACTTC. Protein product: CASSSLAGGDQETQYF. Full variable domain (rest looked up from reference TRBV5-1 and TRBJ2-5): KAGVTQTPRYLIKTRGQQVTLSCSPISGHRSVSWYQQTPGQGLQFLFEYFSETQRNKGNFPGRFSGRQFSNSRSEMNVSTLELGDSALYLCASSSLAGGDQETQYFGPGTRLLVL.

V is TRBV5-4 and J is TRBJ2-7; no clear D. The CDR3 has 15 residues. The germline V gene has CDR1 SGHNT and CDR2 YYREEE (reference sequence). The V and J ends lost 0 bases and 0 bases respectively, with 10 bases between them. The DNA of the CDR3 is TGTGCCAGCAGCTTGGCGGCAGGCCGCTCCTACGAGCAGTACTTC. This sequence encodes CASSLAAGRSYEQYF.

The chain joins TRBV27 to TRBJ1-2; 10 bases are a match to TRBD1. The CDR3 is made up of 17 amino acids. The junction had 19 bases not matched to a gene; V was cut back by 9 bases and J by 6 bases. Germline loops: CDR1 MNHEY, CDR2 SMNVEV (reference sequence). The CDR3 here is CARRLRDRGRRRDGYTF. The CDR3 DNA sequence: TGTGCCAGACGTCTTAGGGACAGGGGCCGTCGTAGAGATGGCTACACCTTC.

About this clone itself: The junction departs from the called germline gene at one end, perhaps through a read error. V is TRBV4-1 and J is TRBJ2-1; D gene ambiguous. The germline CDR1 and CDR2 sequences are MGHRA and YSYEKL. The CDR3 totals 15 residues. The CDR3 sequence is CASSQEQLPYDEQFF. The DNA of the CDR3 is TGCGCCAGCAGCCAAGAACAGTTACCCTACGATGAGCAGTTCTTC.

This chain joins TRBV30 and TRBJ2-6, with a tentative D call TRBD1 (5 bases). V was trimmed by 1 base and J by 2 bases, leaving 9 bases between them. This CDR3 region has 15 residues. Germline V gene data show CDR1 as GTSNPN and CDR2 as SVGIG (reference sequence). CDR3 sequence: CAWSALGPGANVLTF. The CDR3 DNA is TGTGCCTGGAGTGCCTTGGGGCCTGGGGCCAACGTCCTGACTTTC.

The chain is built from TRBV11-2 and TRBJ2-2, with a weak D call TRBD1 (6 bases). Trimming cost V 1 base and J 7 bases, with 10 bases left between them. CDR1 SGHAT and CDR2 FQNNGV come from the germline V gene. The CDR3 extends over 14 amino acids. Written as DNA, the CDR3 is TGTGCCAGCAGCTTAGCAGGGGCGGTCGGGGAGCTGTTTTTT. This encodes CASSLAGAVGELFF.

The chain recombines TRBV2 with TRBJ2-7, with 7 bases fitting TRBD2. CDR3 size: 12 residues. V trimming: 5 bases; J trimming: 3 bases; junction bases outside the gene matches: 1. Germline CDR1 and CDR2: SNHLY and FYNNEI. CDR3: CASSSSGYEQYF. The CDR3 DNA is TGTGCCAGCAGTTCTAGCGGCTACGAGCAGTACTTC.

The chain links TRBV28 to TRBJ2-7, with D possibly being TRBD2 (6 bases). Germline loops: CDR1 MDHEN, CDR2 SYDVKM. The CDR3 sequence is 15 residues long. V lost 3 bases, J lost 1 base, and 13 bases lay in between. CDR3: CASSFLAGSSYEQYF. The CDR3 DNA is TGTGCCAGCAGTTTTTTGGCGGGATCTTCCTACGAGCAGTACTTC.

The rearrangement uses TRBV5-1 and TRBJ2-1, with 8 bases lining up with TRBD2. Trimming cost V 5 bases and J 4 bases; bases outside gene matches: 5. CDR3 length equals 14 residues. The V gene's germline CDR1 is SGHRS and CDR2 YFSETQ. CDR3 sequence: CASRAGVAYNEQFF. As DNA, the CDR3 is TGCGCCAGCAGAGCGGGAGTAGCTTACAATGAGCAGTTCTTC.

This clone came up a few times. The chain joins TRBV5-1 to TRBJ2-1; TRBD2 is a possible D gene (5 bases). This CDR3 spans 17 amino acids. Germline V gives CDR1 SGHRS, CDR2 YFSETQ. Trimming removed 2 bases at V and 1 base at J, with 16 bases between. The chain's CDR3 is CASSFPVGGESYNEQFF. The CDR3 coding sequence is TGCGCCAGCAGCTTCCCCGTTGGAGGTGAATCCTACAATGAGCAGTTCTTC.

The J gene is TRBJ2-1, the V gene TRBV7-9, with D tentatively TRBD2 (6 bases). Trimming left V 6 bases short and J 9 bases short, with 12 bases between. CDR1 and CDR2 (germline): SEHNR, FQNEAQ (reference sequence). CDR3 size: 12 residues. CDR3 region: CASSRGLAEQFF. DNA of the CDR3: TGTGCCAGCAGTAGGGGACTCGCTGAGCAGTTCTTC.

The rearrangement joins TRBV7-7 to TRBJ2-5; 7 bases are shared with TRBD1. V was clipped by 2 bases and J by 0 bases; unmatched bases: 6. Per the germline V gene, CDR1 is SSHAT and CDR2 is FNYEAQ (reference sequence). The CDR3 is made up of 16 amino acids. This chain's CDR3 is CASSLNAGGDQETQYF. The CDR3 bases are TGTGCCAGCAGCTTAAATGCAGGGGGTGACCAAGAGACCCAGTACTTC.

V usage is TRBV28 and J usage is TRBJ2-1; TRBD2 matches 8 bases. The CDR3 is 17 residues long. Germline CDR1 is MDHEN and CDR2 is SYDVKM. The V gene end was trimmed by 8 bases and the J gene end by 4 bases; junction bases not matched to a gene: 16. The CDR3 protein is CASLTQAGASDYNEQFF. CDR3 bases: TGTGCCAGCCTTACCCAAGCGGGAGCTAGCGATTACAATGAGCAGTTCTTC.

The gene calls are TRBV11-3 and TRBJ2-2, with a weak D call TRBD2 (5 bases). This CDR3 is built from 14 residues. The ends were cut back, 5 bases at V and 5 bases at J, with 12 bases in the middle. Germline CDR1 SGHNT, CDR2 YENEEA. CDR3 nucleotides: TGTGCCAGCAGCAGCAAACTAGGTACCGGGGAGCTGTTTTTT. Amino acids: CASSSKLGTGELFF.

This CDR3 reads CASSYSRGNEQFF. CDR3 DNA sequence: TGTGCCAGCAGTTACTCAAGGGGCAATGAGCAGTTCTTC. The chain carries TRBV6-5 and TRBJ2-1; the D gene is possibly TRBD1 (5 bases). This CDR3 contains 13 residues. Per germline, CDR1 MNHEY and CDR2 SVGAGI. The germline V and J ends were trimmed by 0 bases and 6 bases, with 6 bases remaining between them.

The rearrangement joins TRBV10-2 to TRBJ1-1; 10 nucleotides match TRBD1. J gave up 4 bases and V 8 bases, and 4 bases lay outside the gene matches. CDR1 is WSHSY and CDR2 is SAAADI in the germline V gene. The CDR3 has 13 amino acids. The DNA of the CDR3 is TGCGCCAGCGCGACAGGGGGCCTCACTGAAGCTTTCTTT. This gives the protein CASATGGLTEAFF.

The rearrangement links TRBV18 to TRBJ2-1; 7 bases are shared with TRBD1. CDR3 size: 12 residues. CDR1 is KGHSH and CDR2 is LQKENI in the germline V gene. J gave up 9 bases and V 3 bases, and 2 bases lay outside the gene matches. CDR3 loop: CASSPQGVEQFF. In nucleotides, the CDR3 is TGTGCCAGCTCACCCCAGGGGGTTGAGCAGTTCTTC.

In this sample, this clone turned up a few times. V usage is TRBV6-5 and J usage is TRBJ2-7; TRBD1 is a possible D gene (6 bases). The germline gives CDR1 MNHEY, CDR2 SVGAGI. Deletions cut 4 bases from V and 6 bases from J, with 13 bases between. The CDR3 length is 13 residues. CDR3 nucleotide sequence: TGTGCCAGCAGTTCGACAGGTCCGGGCGAGCAGTACTTC. Translation: CASSSTGPGEQYF.

This clone has more than one count but fewer than ten. The chain recombines TRBV14 with TRBJ2-7; 8 bases match TRBD2. V lost 6 bases, J lost 2 bases, and 6 bases stayed unmatched. CDR3 length: 14 residues. Germline CDR1 is SGHDN and CDR2 is FVKESK. In DNA, the CDR3 is TGTGCCAGCAGTGTGGCGGGAGGAACCTACGAGCAGTACTTC. Translation: CASSVAGGTYEQYF.

V usage is TRBV10-3 and J usage is TRBJ2-7, with 15 bases fitting TRBD2. The CDR3 sequence is 17 residues long. V was pared by 2 bases and J by 2 bases, with 4 bases of the junction left unmatched. Germline V gives CDR1 ENHRY, CDR2 SYGVKD. The CDR3 spells CAISEGTSGRIPYEQYF. CDR3 bases: TGTGCCATCAGTGAGGGGACTAGCGGGAGGATCCCCTACGAGCAGTACTTC.